This T cell receptor (beta chain) was identified in a study of T-cell reconstitution after alpha-beta-depleted transplantation in children. Points on this clonotype: Its antigen is still unknown.

Findings and limits, study-wide: After one year, T-cell counts and TCRbeta diversity mostly came from new T cells. Alpha-beta T cells about two months after transplant reportedly derived from several hundred expanded graft clones. At day 60, the high TCRbeta diversity found in some patients originated from recipient T cells and thymic progenitors that had survived.

The germline CDR1 and CDR2 sequences are LNHNV and YYDKDF (reference sequence). This CDR3 is 15 amino acids long. V lost 7 bases and J 0 bases, leaving 13 bases between the germline ends. Unique molecular identifiers were incorporated during preparation of the TCRbeta library. A single record per CDR3 protein comes from TCRdb applying MiXCR to the PCR reads. The data show about 830,000 distinct CDR3 sequences, around 15% seen once. The clonotype comes from a male patient aged 10 to 17 who had a stem cell transplant for acute lymphoblastic leukemia, so the T cells may come from the graft donor. The rearrangement links TRBV15 to TRBJ2-4, with unresolved D. The specimen comprised PBMCs, mostly from graft donor cells, sampled 360 days after TCRalphabeta/CD19-depleted stem cell transplant. The CDR3 protein is CATMGKTLAKNIQYF. The CDR3 nucleotides are TGTGCCACCATGGGAAAGACTCTAGCCAAAAACATTCAGTACTTC.